These T cell receptor beta chains were read from a single sample in a study of identical twins. TCRdb reanalysed the 5' RACE reads using MiXCR and keeps one entry per CDR3 protein. The table has 500,000 or so distinct CDR3 sequences, about 20% seen once. The sample was also linked to a second study, of T cells expressing NK-cell markers.

Material for sequencing was CD4+ T cells sorted from blood. The receptors originated from a woman aged 18-29 years in good health. CDR3s include the opening cysteine and the closing phenylalanine or tryptophan. D genes are given only for firm matches. Only some rows state a clone size, as once, few, many or a class for expanded clones.

clone_size	v_call	d_call	j_call	cdr3_aa	cdr3_nt
.	TRBV5-1	.	TRBJ2-3	CASSLAGPGSTDTQYF	TGCGCCAGCAGCTTGGCCGGGCCGGGTAGCACAGATACGCAGTATTTT
few	TRBV5-1	TRBD2	TRBJ2-3	CASSLGLDVSTDTQYF	TGCGCCAGCAGCCTTGGACTAGACGTTAGCACAGATACGCAGTATTTT
.	TRBV6-5	.	TRBJ1-2	CASSYSNGNYGYTF	TGTGCCAGCAGTTACTCGAACGGGAACTATGGCTACACCTTC
few	TRBV20-1	.	TRBJ2-5	CSARGDRETQYF	TGCAGTGCTAGAGGAGATCGAGAGACCCAGTACTTC
many	TRBV15	.	TRBJ1-5	CATSRDPSTDQPQHF	TGTGCCACCAGCAGAGATCCCAGTACCGATCAGCCCCAGCATTTT
many	TRBV7-9	.	TRBJ2-6	CASSLDRAGANVLTF	TGTGCCAGCAGCTTAGACAGGGCTGGGGCCAACGTCCTGACTTTC
few	TRBV18	TRBD2	TRBJ2-1	CASSPPMVAGGNEQFF	TGTGCCAGCTCACCCCCGATGGTAGCGGGGGGGAATGAGCAGTTCTTC
.	TRBV10-3	.	TRBJ1-2	CAISPTRKGVDYGYTF	TGTGCCATCAGCCCGACCCGAAAGGGGGTGGACTATGGCTACACCTTC
many	TRBV6-4	TRBD1	TRBJ2-2	CASSATGANTGELFF	TGTGCCAGCAGTGCAACAGGGGCGAACACCGGGGAGCTGTTTTTT
many	TRBV12-3/TRBV12-4	.	TRBJ2-2	CASRLQGSDTGELFF	TGTGCCAGCAGACTCCAGGGTTCGGACACCGGGGAGCTGTTTTTT
few	TRBV2	.	TRBJ2-5	CASSGSSGETQYF	TGTGCCAGCAGTGGCTCGTCCGGGGAAACCCAGTACTTC
.	TRBV20-1	.	TRBJ1-1	CSAPLTLNTEAFF	TGCAGTGCTCCTCTTACGTTGAACACTGAAGCTTTCTTT
few	TRBV4-3	.	TRBJ1-2	CASSQDRRANYGYTF	TGCGCCAGCAGCCAAGACCGCAGAGCTAACTATGGCTACACCTTC
.	TRBV9	.	TRBJ1-5	CASSVAPSENQPQHF	TGTGCCAGCAGCGTGGCTCCCTCGGAGAATCAGCCCCAGCATTTT
few	TRBV20-1	.	TRBJ2-3	CSARDWGSRTDTQYF	TGCAGTGCTAGAGATTGGGGGAGCCGCACAGATACGCAGTATTTT
.	TRBV5-1	.	TRBJ2-3	CASSLQTAGTQYF	TGCGCCAGCAGCTTGCAGACCGCCGGTACGCAGTATTTT
.	TRBV10-3	.	TRBJ2-6	CAIPKAPPRGTGANVLTF	TGTGCCATCCCTAAAGCGCCCCCGCGGGGCACCGGGGCCAACGTCCTGACTTTC
few	TRBV10-1	.	TRBJ2-1	CASSESAGIQFF	TGCGCCAGCAGTGAGTCGGCGGGGATTCAGTTCTTC
few	TRBV12-3/TRBV12-4	.	TRBJ1-1	CAISAMRYTEAFF	TGTGCCATCTCGGCGATGAGGTACACTGAAGCTTTCTTT
.	TRBV20-1	.	TRBJ2-3	CSARRQNTDTQYF	TGCAGTGCTAGGAGACAGAACACAGATACGCAGTATTTT
few	TRBV6-4	.	TRBJ2-1	CASSGIGGEQFF	TGTGCCAGCAGTGGGATAGGTGGTGAGCAGTTCTTC
few	TRBV20-1	.	TRBJ2-3	CSARDHVGTDTQYF	TGCAGTGCTAGGGACCATGTAGGCACAGATACGCAGTATTTT
few	TRBV2	TRBD2	TRBJ2-1	CASRGLAGSSYNEQFF	TGTGCCAGCAGAGGACTAGCCGGAAGCTCCTACAATGAGCAGTTCTTC
.	TRBV20-1	TRBD1	TRBJ1-6	CSASDYRGRNSPLHF	TGCAGTGCTAGTGATTACAGGGGGCGAAATTCACCCCTCCACTTT
many	TRBV20-1	TRBD2	TRBJ2-3	CSARATSGSDTQYF	TGCAGTGCTAGAGCGACTAGCGGTTCAGATACGCAGTATTTT
.	TRBV7-2	TRBD1	TRBJ1-1	CASSLAGEGQPAREAFF	TGTGCCAGCAGCTTAGCTGGGGAGGGACAGCCCGCTAGGGAAGCTTTCTTT
few	TRBV12-3/TRBV12-4	.	TRBJ1-3	CASSLFGAIYF	TGTGCCAGCAGTTTATTTGGCGCCATATATTTT
many	TRBV5-1	.	TRBJ2-1	CASSWDNEQFF	TGCGCCAGCAGCTGGGACAATGAGCAGTTCTTC
.	TRBV20-1	.	TRBJ2-7	CSAQNGTHTEQYF	TGCAGTGCGCAGAACGGGACCCACACCGAGCAGTACTTC
few	TRBV3-1	.	TRBJ2-2	CASSRLGAAGTGELFF	TGTGCCAGCAGCCGCCTCGGGGCCGCTGGCACCGGGGAGCTGTTTTTT
.	TRBV12-3/TRBV12-4	TRBD2	TRBJ2-7	CASSRPRLAGWSEQYF	TGTGCCAGCAGTCGCCCGAGGTTAGCGGGATGGAGCGAGCAGTACTTC
.	TRBV29-1	.	TRBJ2-3	CSVDRSGGSTDTQYF	TGCAGCGTTGATCGGTCGGGTGGCAGCACAGATACGCAGTATTTT
.	TRBV6-2/TRBV6-3	.	TRBJ2-2	CASSYPAAVPFGELFF	TGTGCCAGCAGTTACCCGGCGGCGGTCCCTTTCGGGGAGCTGTTTTTT
.	TRBV2	.	TRBJ1-4	CASRGTGRSEKLFF	TGTGCCAGCAGGGGAACAGGGCGAAGTGAAAAACTGTTTTTT
many	TRBV4-3	.	TRBJ2-1	CASSQDTARSYNEQFF	TGCGCCAGCAGCCAAGATACAGCACGGTCCTACAATGAGCAGTTCTTC
.	TRBV20-1	TRBD2	TRBJ2-5	CSALAGAAETQYF	TGCAGTGCTTTAGCGGGAGCGGCAGAGACCCAGTACTTC
.	TRBV7-2	TRBD2	TRBJ2-1	CASSLSGRANEQFF	TGTGCCAGCAGCTTGAGCGGGAGGGCTAATGAGCAGTTCTTC
.	TRBV20-1	.	TRBJ1-2	CSALRGGYGYTF	TGCAGTGCACTCAGGGGCGGCTATGGCTACACCTTC
few	TRBV20-1	.	TRBJ2-5	CSARDEIVGETQYF	TGCAGTGCTAGAGATGAGATCGTTGGAGAGACCCAGTACTTC
.	TRBV7-3	.	TRBJ2-1	CASSPLPLEEQFF	TGTGCCAGCAGCCCCCTACCCCTCGAGGAGCAGTTCTTC